This T cell receptor beta chain came from a study of cytomegalovirus exposure and HLA in healthy donors. Profiling relied on immunoSEQ multiplex PCR, and the TCRdb table lists in-frame clones only, not all of them. The sample has 300,000 to 400,000 clones, 70% to 90% seen once; the top ten hold 0.65% to 0.95%. V gave up 3 bases and J gave up 2 bases; unmatched junction bases: 0. Germline-derived CDR1 and CDR2 are MRHNA and SNTAGT. CDR3 length equals 14 residues. Input material: PBMCs. V and J are TRBV6-4 and TRBJ2-1; 8 nucleotides align to TRBD1. This sequence was found in a woman between 18 and 30 years old in good health and CMV-seronegative. The CDR3 sequence: CASSEQGAYNEQFF. CDR3 nucleotides: TGTGCCAGCAGTGAACAGGGGGCCTACAATGAGCAGTTCTTC.